Included here is one TCR beta chain sequence, with context. What it recognizes is unknown. The V end was cut by 1 base, the J end by 2 bases, with 10 bases between. From germline, CDR1 is SGHRS and CDR2 YFSETQ. CDR3 length equals 14 residues. This sample is part of a study of shared clonotypes between healthy human individuals. Study at large: Used for every donor were three CD4 naive, three CD4 memory, two CD8 naive and one CD8 memory plate. Study results and caveats: The expectation was that sequencing depth would affect clonotype sharing among donors.

Method: immunoSEQ multiplex PCR; TCRdb's copy keeps in-frame clones and lacks some. The repertoire holds approximately 500,000 clones, with 90% to 97% as singletons. This rearrangement joins TRBV5-1 to TRBJ2-7; D gene unclear. The sequenced sample consisted of naive CD4+ T cells sorted from blood. As for subset: CD45RA+ positively selected. The sequence derives from a woman in her thirties in good health. The CDR3: CASSLLPDAYEQYF. The CDR3 coding sequence is TGCGCCAGCAGCTTGCTCCCCGATGCCTACGAGCAGTACTTC. Full variable domain (rest looked up from reference TRBV5-1 and TRBJ2-7): KAGVTQTPRYLIKTRGQQVTLSCSPISGHRSVSWYQQTPGQGLQFLFEYFSETQRNKGNFPGRFSGRQFSNSRSEMNVSTLELGDSALYLCASSLLPDAYEQYFGPGTRLTVT.